What follows is one TCR beta chain and its context. Trimming took 6 bases from V and 6 from J; bases not matched to a gene: 10. This CDR3 is built from 16 residues. Germline V CDR1 and CDR2: KGHSH, LQKENI. The sample originates from a study of control samples from healthy donors and cancer patients. Profiling relied on immunoSEQ multiplex PCR, and the TCRdb table lists in-frame clones only, not all of them. The sample lists some 45,000 clones, around 93% occurring once. The receptor comes from a woman in her thirties or forties with head and neck cancer. The sequencing sample was made of PBMCs. The chain uses TRBV18 and TRBJ2-3, with 12 bases fitting TRBD1. CDR3 DNA sequence: TGTGCCAGCTCCGGACCGAGGGACAGGGGGCGTGATACGCAGTATTTT. It yields the protein CASSGPRDRGRDTQYF.